This entry lists 9 T cell receptor beta chains sequenced from one sample in a study of T cell responses to AZD1222 COVID-19 vaccine. Sequenced by immunoSEQ multiplex PCR; TCRdb stores in-frame clones only, minus some. The data hold around 92,000 clones, with 86% observed a single time. Sequencing was performed on peripheral blood, taken on day 0 of AZD1222 vaccination. These receptors originate from an adult in good health.

V and J are TRBV7-4 and TRBJ2-1; 9 bases align to TRBD2. This CDR3 comprises 14 residues. Germline assignment: CDR1 SGHVT and CDR2 SQSDAQ. J was trimmed by 8 bases and V by 1 base; bases with no gene match: 3. The chain's CDR3 is CASSLGAGGYEQFF. In nucleotides, the CDR3 is TGTGCCAGCAGCTTAGGGGCGGGAGGGTATGAGCAGTTCTTC. The full variable domain, in which reference TRBV7-4 and TRBJ2-1 provide the parts outside the CDR3, is GAGVSQSPRYKVAKRGRDVALRCDSISGHVTLYWYRQTLGQGSEVLTYSQSDAQRDKSGRPSGRFSAERPERSVSTLKIQRTEQGDSAVYLCASSLGAGGYEQFFGPGTRLTVL.

V gene TRBV7-6 combines with J gene TRBJ1-1; D is unresolved. CDR3 length equals 15 residues. Trimming took 1 base from V and 0 from J, leaving 9 bases between them. Per germline, CDR1 SGHVS and CDR2 FNYEAQ. The DNA for the CDR3 is TGTGCCAGCAGCTTAGTCGGGAACCTGAACACTGAAGCTTTCTTT. Amino acid sequence: CASSLVGNLNTEAFF. Full variable domain (outside the CDR3, taken from reference TRBV7-6 and TRBJ1-1): GAGVSQSPRYKVTKRGQDVALRCDPISGHVSLYWYRQALGQGPEFLTYFNYEAQQDKSGLPNDRFSAERPEGSISTLTIQRTEQRDSAMYRCASSLVGNLNTEAFFGQGTRLTVV.

This clone was recorded once. The chain combines TRBV28 with TRBJ1-5, with D perhaps TRBD1 (5 bases). Germline assignment: CDR1 MDHEN and CDR2 SYDVKM. Trimming took off 3 bases at V and 5 bases at J, with 20 bases between the two ends. This CDR3 is 17 amino acids long. The DNA of the CDR3 is TGTGCCAGCAGTTTTGCCGGGCAGGGTGGGTTTTATCAGCCCCAGCATTTT. It is translated as CASSFAGQGGFYQPQHF.

V is TRBV2 and J is TRBJ2-2, with D perhaps TRBD2 (6 bases). Trimming removed 7 bases from V and 3 bases from J, with 21 bases in between. The germline V gene encodes CDR1 SNHLY and CDR2 FYNNEI. The CDR3 runs 17 residues. The CDR3 coding sequence is TGTGCCAGCACCTCACCTCTCGGGGGAGCGGACACCGGGGAGCTGTTTTTT. Encoded protein: CASTSPLGGADTGELFF. Drawing the rest from reference TRBV2 and TRBJ2-2, the complete variable domain is EPEVTQTPSHQVTQMGQEVILRCVPISNHLYFYWYRQILGQKVEFLVSFYNNEISEKSEIFDDQFSVERPDGSNFTLKIRSTKLEDSAMYFCASTSPLGGADTGELFFGEGSRLTVL.

The chain combines TRBV6-6 with TRBJ2-1; no reliable D call. Trimming took 2 bases from V and 7 from J, leaving 15 bases between them. This CDR3 comprises 15 residues. Germline assignment: CDR1 MNHNY and CDR2 SVGAGI (reference sequence). The DNA of the CDR3 is TGTGCCAGCAGTTACGTGGGCCAAGCAAGGAATGAGCAGTTCTTC. Encoded protein: CASSYVGQARNEQFF.

This chain joins TRBV7-2 and TRBJ2-7, with 7 bases aligning to TRBD2. This CDR3 contains 15 residues. CDR1 is SGHTA, CDR2 FQGNSA, per germline. V shed 1 base and J 6 bases; nucleotides not matched to a gene: 9. The DNA of the CDR3 is TGTGCCAGCAGCTTAGGGGGAGGGCGGGAGCGCGAGCAGTACTTC. Translated, it gives CASSLGGGREREQYF.

The genes are TRBV7-8 and TRBJ2-3, with 7 positions matching TRBD1. The germline V gene encodes CDR1 SGHVS and CDR2 FQNEAQ. CDR3 length: 15 residues. Germline trimming cut 0 bases from V and 3 bases from J; bases unmatched to any gene: 3. The CDR3 loop is CASSLAGQPTDTQYF. CDR3 bases: TGTGCCAGCAGCTTAGCGGGACAGCCAACAGATACGCAGTATTTT.

The chain has TRBV6-5 and TRBJ1-6, with D maybe TRBD1 (6 bases). From germline, CDR1 is MNHEY and CDR2 SVGAGI. V gave up 10 bases and J gave up 6 bases, with 13 bases separating them. CDR3 length equals 13 residues. The CDR3 loop is CAIRRGANSPLHF. CDR3 in DNA: TGTGCCATCAGAAGGGGGGCTAATTCACCCCTCCACTTT.

The chain couples TRBV6-5 to TRBJ2-7; D uncertain. There are 13 residues in the CDR3. The V gene's germline CDR1 is MNHEY and CDR2 SVGAGI. The V end was cut by 4 bases, the J end by 5 bases, with 12 bases between. CDR3 DNA: TGTGCCAGCAGTTCCCCCCAGTCCGACGAGCAGTACTTC. Encoded protein: CASSSPQSDEQYF.